The 26 T cell receptor beta chains below all came from one sample that was sequenced in a study of response to subunit inactivated influenza vaccine. Each CDR3 protein gets one entry after TCRdb re-called the RT-PCR reads with MiXCR. The sample carries 300,000 to 350,000 distinct CDR3 sequences, 20% to 25% recorded once. Sequencing used PBMCs from blood, obtained around 22 months after vaccination. The receptors here all came from a man between 50 and 69 years old who received an inactivated influenza vaccine.

This clonotype occurred a few times. V gene TRBV7-6 combines with J gene TRBJ2-2, with D unclear. Germline lookup yields CDR1 SGHVS and CDR2 FNYEAQ. Trimming pared 6 bases from V and 1 base from J, leaving 9 bases between. The CDR3 runs to 14 residues. CDR3 amino acids: CASSSDWNTGELFF. The CDR3 region has the DNA TGTGCCAGCAGTTCAGACTGGAACACCGGGGAGCTGTTTTTT.

This clonotype occurred a few times. The chain uses TRBV28 and TRBJ2-7; D is unresolved. This CDR3 is 11 amino acids long. V dropped 5 bases and J dropped 3 bases, with 5 bases sitting between them. Germline CDR1 reads MDHEN; CDR2 reads SYDVKM. CDR3 amino acids: CASSPRYEQYF. The CDR3 DNA reads TGTGCCAGCAGTCCGCGCTACGAGCAGTACTTC.

This clonotype was recorded a few times. This chain links TRBV4-2 with TRBJ1-5; D unresolved. V lost 3 bases, J lost 6 bases, and 15 bases lay in between. Germline CDR1 reads LGHNA; CDR2 reads YNFKEQ. The CDR3 is 15 residues long. The CDR3 sequence is CASSQDPKRGQPQHF. The CDR3 bases are TGTGCCAGCAGCCAGGACCCCAAACGGGGTCAGCCCCAGCATTTT.

The chain recombines TRBV6-5 with TRBJ1-1; D is uncertain. Germline assignment: CDR1 MNHEY and CDR2 SVGAGI. CDR3 size: 15 residues. Trimming removed 2 bases at V and 3 bases at J, with 13 bases between. CDR3 in DNA: TGTGCCAGCAGTTACGCTGGGTTCGCCGACACTGAAGCTTTCTTT. Translating it yields CASSYAGFADTEAFF.

CDR3 sequence reads: CASSGSLGLAGTEQFF. CDR3 nucleotide sequence: TGTGCCAGCAGCGGTAGTCTCGGACTAGCGGGAACTGAGCAGTTCTTC. This sequence joins TRBV5-6 and TRBJ2-1; 12 positions agree with TRBD2. Germline V lookup: CDR1 SGHDT, CDR2 YYEEEE. V lost 4 bases, J lost 9 bases, and 11 bases stayed unmatched. The CDR3 length is 16 residues.

This clonotype was found a few times. This rearrangement joins TRBV15 to TRBJ1-5; D might be TRBD1 (6 bases). The CDR3 totals 15 residues. Germline-derived CDR1 and CDR2 are LNHNV and YYDKDF (reference sequence). V lost 4 bases to trimming and J lost 0 bases, with 10 bases between them. CDR3 bases: TGTGCCACCAGCAAGGGAGGGGGTAGCAATCAGCCCCAGCATTTT. This codes for CATSKGGGSNQPQHF.

This clonotype was observed a handful of times. The V gene is TRBV12-3 or TRBV12-4, the J gene TRBJ1-1; possibly TRBD1 for D (6 bases). Trimming cost V 3 bases and J 1 base, with 9 bases left between them. CDR3 size: 14 residues. The CDR3 DNA reads TGTGCCAGCAGTTTGCCGACAGGGAACACTGAAGCTTTCTTT. Protein: CASSLPTGNTEAFF.

The chain recombines TRBV10-3 with TRBJ1-3; perhaps TRBD1 as D (5 bases). Germline V gene lookup returns CDR1 ENHRY and CDR2 SYGVKD. The CDR3 runs 14 residues. Between the trimmed V and J ends, which lost 10 bases and 0 bases, there was a span of 13 bases. The CDR3 region has the DNA TGTGCCACCAAGTGGGACCGCTCTGGAAACACCATATATTTT. It encodes CATKWDRSGNTIYF.

This clonotype was observed a handful of times. This sequence joins TRBV7-6 and TRBJ1-5; D is undetermined. Trimming took off 0 bases at V and 6 bases at J, with 6 bases between the two ends. This CDR3 is built from 13 residues. Germline V gene sequence: CDR1 SGHVS, CDR2 FNYEAQ. As DNA, the CDR3 is TGTGCCAGCAGCTTAGCGCGCGGTCAGCCCCAGCATTTT. As protein: CASSLARGQPQHF.

There are a few counts of this clonotype. J is TRBJ2-1 and V is TRBV21-1; the table gives TRBD2 as D, unverified against the DNA. TRBV21-1 is labeled a pseudogene. The CDR3 totals 21 residues. The CDR3: CASSKETRRRNLTPNYNEQFF. The CDR3 coding sequence is TGTGCCAGCAGCAAAGAGACCCGGCGGCGGAATCTTACCCCCAATTACAATGAGCAGTTCTTC.

The chain combines TRBV6-5 with TRBJ2-5; the D gene is possibly TRBD1 (6 bases). The CDR3 sequence is 15 residues long. Between the trimmed V and J ends, which lost 3 bases and 6 bases, there was a span of 17 bases. Germline V gene data show CDR1 as MNHEY and CDR2 as SVGAGI. The CDR3 protein is CASSYSGAGRKTQYF. In DNA, the CDR3 is TGTGCCAGCAGTTATTCAGGGGCGGGTCGAAAGACCCAGTACTTC.

V usage is TRBV7-8 and J usage is TRBJ2-5; TRBD1 agrees at 12 bases. The trim removed 5 bases at V and 7 bases at J, leaving 11 bases unmatched. The germline CDR1 and CDR2 sequences are SGHVS and FQNEAQ. This CDR3 comprises 16 residues. CDR3 bases: TGTGCCAGCAGCATTTACGGGACAGGGGGCTCGGGGACCCAGTACTTC. Its protein is CASSIYGTGGSGTQYF.

This clonotype has a handful of counts. The rearrangement links TRBV20-1 to TRBJ1-6; TRBD1 is a possible D gene (5 bases). Germline-derived CDR1 and CDR2 are DFQATT and SNEGSKA (reference sequence). Trimming pared 6 bases from V and 7 bases from J, leaving 7 bases between. The length of the CDR3 is 11 residues. The CDR3 is CSAKGNSPLHF. In nucleotides, the CDR3 is TGCAGTGCCAAGGGGAATTCACCCCTCCACTTT.

The chain combines TRBV29-1 with TRBJ2-3; possible D gene TRBD1, 5 bases. Per the germline V gene, CDR1 is SQVTM and CDR2 is ANQGSEA. The V gene lost 6 bases and the J gene lost 2 bases, with 6 bases spanning the gap. The CDR3 is 11 amino acids. The CDR3 spells CSVGHTDTQYF. The CDR3 DNA follows: TGCAGCGTCGGACACACAGATACGCAGTATTTT.

V gene TRBV7-2 combines with J gene TRBJ2-7; TRBD2 might be the D (6 bases). Trimming stripped 3 bases from V and 5 bases from J, with 17 bases between. This CDR3 region has 15 residues. Germline V gene lookup returns CDR1 SGHTA and CDR2 FQGNSA. The DNA of the CDR3 is TGTGCCAGCAGCTTTCTCTCTAGCGACGGCGACGAGCAGTACTTC. Residues: CASSFLSSDGDEQYF.

The rearrangement joins TRBV27 to TRBJ2-1; D is unresolved. With 5 bases removed from V and 5 bases from J, the gap between germline ends came to 16 bases. The CDR3 is made up of 15 amino acids. From germline, CDR1 is MNHEY and CDR2 SMNVEV (reference sequence). As DNA, the CDR3 is TGTGCCAGCAGTACCCGAAGTGGGTGGAACAATGAGCAGTTCTTC. Protein: CASSTRSGWNNEQFF.

This clonotype was observed at least ten times. The rearrangement joins TRBV4-2 to TRBJ1-6; 7 bases line up with TRBD1. The trim removed 4 bases at V and 5 bases at J, leaving 2 bases unmatched. Germline CDR1 and CDR2: LGHNA and YNFKEQ. CDR3 size: 14 residues. The CDR3 sequence: CASSLDRDNSPLHF. Here the CDR3 DNA reads TGTGCCAGCAGCCTCGACAGGGATAATTCACCCCTCCACTTT.

V gene TRBV7-2 combines with J gene TRBJ1-2, with 7 bases that match TRBD1. After removal of 1 base from V and 8 bases from J, the junction contained 13 bases not matched to a gene. The CDR3 consists of 16 residues. The germline V gene encodes CDR1 SGHTA and CDR2 FQGNSA. The CDR3 protein is CASSLDRLTGSGGYTF. CDR3 nucleotides: TGTGCCAGCAGCTTAGACCGCTTGACAGGGTCTGGAGGCTACACCTTC.

The chain links TRBV12-3 or TRBV12-4 to TRBJ1-2, with a tentative D call TRBD1 (5 bases). V lost 5 bases and J lost 2, with 9 bases in between. This CDR3 has 13 amino acids. As DNA, the CDR3 is TGTGCCAGCAGTAATCCAGGGAACTATGGCTACACCTTC. It codes for CASSNPGNYGYTF.

This clonotype occurred a few times. The V and J genes are TRBV28 and TRBJ2-1; D is unresolved. CDR1 is MDHEN, CDR2 SYDVKM, per germline. The CDR3 extends over 13 amino acids. The V and J ends lost 3 bases and 5 bases respectively, with 8 bases between them. CDR3 nucleotide sequence: TGTGCCAGCAGTTTCCTCGCCCACAATGAGCAGTTCTTC. Protein: CASSFLAHNEQFF.

This rearrangement joins TRBV7-2 to TRBJ2-1, with D possibly being TRBD2 (6 bases). The V gene lost 6 bases and the J gene lost 15 bases, with 18 bases spanning the gap. CDR3 length equals 12 residues. From germline, CDR1 is SGHTA and CDR2 FQGNSA. The CDR3 DNA is TGTGCCAGCAGTTCAGGCCTTACTAGCCTGTTCTTC. Translated: CASSSGLTSLFF.

The V call is TRBV5-8, the J call TRBJ2-1; 13 bases agree with TRBD2. CDR1 is SGHTS, CDR2 YDEGEE, per germline. Unmatched junction bases numbered 7, after V lost 4 bases and J lost 6 bases. The CDR3 has 16 amino acids. CDR3 loop: CASSPGTSGIANEQFF. The CDR3 coding sequence is TGTGCCAGCAGCCCCGGGACTAGCGGGATTGCCAATGAGCAGTTCTTC. Together with reference TRBV5-8 and TRBJ2-1, the CDR3 gives the full variable domain: EAGVTQSPTHLIKTRGQQATLRCSPISGHTSVYWYQQALGLGLQFLLWYDEGEERNRGNFPPRFSGRQFPNYSSELNVNALELEDSALYLCASSPGTSGIANEQFFGPGTRLTVL.

At least ten counts were recorded for this clonotype. The chain carries TRBV12-3 or TRBV12-4 and TRBJ1-2, with D unclear. The CDR3 has 13 residues. The V and J ends lost 7 bases and 4 bases respectively, with 13 bases between them. The DNA for the CDR3 is TGTGCCAGCACCCTGGCAGTCTCCTATGGCTACACCTTC. It specifies CASTLAVSYGYTF.

In its sample, this clonotype was seen a few times. The V call is TRBV5-4, the J call TRBJ2-2; TRBD1 matches at 7 bases. Germline V lookup: CDR1 SGHNT, CDR2 YYREEE (reference sequence). V lost 4 bases, J lost 0 bases, and 6 bases stayed unmatched. CDR3 size: 16 residues. The chain's CDR3 is CASSPSDRSNTGELFF. As DNA, the CDR3 is TGTGCCAGCAGCCCTTCGGACAGGTCGAACACCGGGGAGCTGTTTTTT.

This clonotype was picked up a small number of times. Its ends do not fully match the called genes, so a read error is possible. The chain links TRBV20-1 to TRBJ1-5; TRBD1 matches at 7 bases. The CDR3 covers 15 residues. In germline, CDR1 is DFQATT, CDR2 SNEGSKA (reference sequence). The CDR3 loop reads CSARERDRRNQPQHF. CDR3 DNA: TGCAGTGCTCGAGAGAGGGACAGAAGGAATCAGCCCCAGCATTTT.

Remarks on this clonotype: Given a much more abundant clone one base away, this may be a read error. V gene TRBV6-5 combines with J gene TRBJ2-2; D uncertain. V was pared by 3 bases and J by 4 bases, with 3 bases between. Looked up from germline, CDR1 is MNHEY and CDR2 is SVGAGI. The CDR3 is 12 amino acids. CDR3 loop: CASSYGTGELFF. DNA for the CDR3: TGTGCCAGCAGTTATGGCACCGGGGAGCTGTTTTTT.